The T cell receptor beta chain under discussion was sequenced for a study of blood T cell repertoires in COVID-19. Study as a whole: Donors in the United States, Italy and Spain gave samples during acute or convalescent COVID-19.

Assay: immunoSEQ multiplex PCR; the TCRdb copy retains only in-frame clones and omits some. Of some 170,000 clones listed, approximately 75% are singletons. Germline trimming cut 4 bases from V and 7 bases from J; bases unmatched to any gene: 9. The CDR3 spans 15 residues. CDR1 and CDR2 (germline): KGHDR, SFDVKD. Sequencing was performed on peripheral blood. The chain recombines TRBV24-1 with TRBJ2-7; 10 bases are shared with TRBD1. The clonotype originates from a human donor in a cohort sampled during active COVID-19. The CDR3 sequence: CATSEHGTGVREQYF. The CDR3 DNA reads TGTGCCACCAGTGAACACGGGACAGGGGTTAGGGAGCAGTACTTC.